Below, 19 T cell receptor beta chains from the same sample are listed, as sequenced in a study of cytomegalovirus exposure and HLA in healthy donors. PCR involved 60 Vbeta and 13 Jbeta primers. Profiling relied on immunoSEQ multiplex PCR, and the TCRdb table lists in-frame clones only, not all of them. The sample records more than 95,000 clones, 78% being singletons. Sample: PBMCs. The receptors originated from a middle-aged woman in good health and CMV-seronegative.

This clone was recorded once. In DNA form, the CDR3 reads TGCGCCAGCAGCCAAGATATGCTAGTTGAATACAATGAGCAGTTCTTC. Amino acid sequence: CASSQDMLVEYNEQFF. The chain links TRBV4-3 to TRBJ2-1; no clear D gene. Trimming pared 0 bases from V and 4 bases from J, leaving 13 bases between. The CDR3 spans 16 residues. The germline CDR1 and CDR2 sequences are LGHNA and YSLEER.

The chain recombines TRBV15 with TRBJ1-5; D possibly corresponds to TRBD1 (6 bases). Germline loops: CDR1 LNHNV, CDR2 YYDKDF (reference sequence). The CDR3 sequence is 12 residues long. V shed 1 base and J shed 12 bases, with 10 bases lying between them. The CDR3 loop reads CATSRVRGHQHF. CDR3 coding DNA: TGTGCCACCAGCAGAGTCAGGGGCCACCAGCATTTT.

The table lists this clone with a few counts. The chain combines TRBV7-9 with TRBJ1-1, with D uncertain. This CDR3 contains 12 residues. Germline CDR1 reads SEHNR; CDR2 reads FQNEAQ (reference sequence). Trimming took off 6 bases at V and 3 bases at J, with 8 bases between the two ends. CDR3 DNA: TGTGCCAGCAGGGCTTTGCACACTGAAGCTTTCTTT. This encodes CASRALHTEAFF.

This clone was seen just once. The CDR3: CASSGAGGLHEQYF. CDR3 nucleotides: TGTGCCAGTAGTGGGGCAGGGGGCCTCCACGAGCAGTACTTC. The V gene is TRBV6-5, the J gene TRBJ2-7, with TRBD1 matching 8 bases. This CDR3 comprises 14 residues. Per germline, CDR1 MNHEY and CDR2 SVGAGI. J gave up 5 bases and V 9 bases, and 12 bases lay outside the gene matches.

The gene calls are TRBV25-1 and TRBJ2-2; D might be TRBD2 (5 bases). CDR1 is MGHDK and CDR2 is SYGVNS in the germline V gene. Trimming removed 3 bases at V and 3 bases at J, with 11 bases between. The CDR3 totals 15 residues. CDR3 sequence reads: CASSDGQRDTGELFF. In DNA, the CDR3 is TGTGCCAGCAGTGACGGCCAGAGGGACACCGGGGAGCTGTTTTTT.

V usage is TRBV7-9 and J usage is TRBJ1-2, with TRBD1 matching 7 bases. CDR1 is SEHNR and CDR2 is FQNEAQ in the germline V gene (reference sequence). J was trimmed by 2 bases and V by 4 bases; bases with no gene match: 4. The CDR3 spans 14 residues. The CDR3 protein is CASSSTGDNYGYTF. The DNA of the CDR3 is TGTGCCAGCAGCTCTACAGGGGACAACTATGGCTACACCTTC.

This chain links TRBV19 with TRBJ2-1, with TRBD1 matching 8 bases. The CDR3 contains 15 residues. CDR1 is LNHDA and CDR2 is SQIVND in the germline V gene (reference sequence). J gave up 4 bases and V 4 bases, and 6 bases lay outside the gene matches. In DNA form, the CDR3 reads TGTGCCAGTAGTACCGACAGGGGTAGATACAATGAGCAGTTCTTC. It yields the protein CASSTDRGRYNEQFF. Full variable domain (missing parts from reference TRBV19 and TRBJ2-1): DGGITQSPKYLFRKEGQNVTLSCEQNLNHDAMYWYRQDPGQGLRLIYYSQIVNDFQKGDIAEGYSVSREKKESFPLTVTSAQKNPTAFYLCASSTDRGRYNEQFFGPGTRLTVL.

The chain links TRBV5-5 to TRBJ1-2, with 8 bases aligning to TRBD1. V lost 5 bases and J lost 3; bases outside the gene matches: 9. Germline CDR1 reads SGHKS; CDR2 reads YYEKEE (reference sequence). The CDR3 is 15 amino acids. As DNA, the CDR3 is TGTGCCAGCAGGGCCCGGACAGGGCAAGACTATGGCTACACCTTC. As protein: CASRARTGQDYGYTF. The full variable domain, rest sourced from reference TRBV5-5 and TRBJ1-2, is DAGVTQSPTHLIKTRGQQVTLRCSPISGHKSVSWYQQVLGQGPQFIFQYYEKEERGRGNFPDRFSARQFPNYSSELNVNALLLGDSALYLCASRARTGQDYGYTFGSGTRLTVV.

The CDR3 reads CASSPIGDSYGYTF. The CDR3, as DNA: TGCGCCAGCAGCCCTATAGGAGACAGCTATGGCTACACCTTC. The V gene is TRBV5-1, the J gene TRBJ1-2; TRBD1 might be the D (5 bases). Germline loops: CDR1 SGHRS, CDR2 YFSETQ. The CDR3 sequence is 14 residues long. Trimming cost V 4 bases and J 4 bases, with 14 bases left between them. Based on the CDR3 plus reference TRBV5-1 and TRBJ1-2, the full variable domain is KAGVTQTPRYLIKTRGQQVTLSCSPISGHRSVSWYQQTPGQGLQFLFEYFSETQRNKGNFPGRFSGRQFSNSRSEMNVSTLELGDSALYLCASSPIGDSYGYTFGSGTRLTVV.

The V call is TRBV19, the J call TRBJ1-5; 7 bases are shared with TRBD1. The CDR3 spans 14 residues. Germline assignment: CDR1 LNHDA and CDR2 SQIVND (reference sequence). J lost 9 bases, V lost 6 bases, and 11 bases had no gene match. This chain's CDR3 is CASRAEGARPPQHF. The CDR3 nucleotides are TGTGCCAGTAGGGCGGAGGGGGCGCGACCGCCCCAGCATTTT.

There are a few counts of this clone. The V gene is TRBV10-3, the J gene TRBJ2-5; 8 bases fit TRBD1. The V gene's germline CDR1 is ENHRY and CDR2 SYGVKD. This CDR3 spans 12 amino acids. V trimming: 10 bases; J trimming: 5 bases; junction bases outside the gene matches: 6. The CDR3 nucleotides read TGTGCCAGCCAGGGGGCCTTGGAGACCCAGTACTTC. Amino acids: CASQGALETQYF.

This clone has a handful of counts. The rearrangement links TRBV2 to TRBJ2-3; TRBD1 agrees at 9 bases. Germline trimming cut 8 bases from V and 6 bases from J; bases unmatched to any gene: 9. The CDR3 contains 14 residues. Germline CDR1 and CDR2: SNHLY and FYNNEI. Written as DNA, the CDR3 is TGTGCCAGCGGGGACAGGGTGAGTCCGGATACGCAGTATTTT. Protein: CASGDRVSPDTQYF.

The chain couples TRBV7-6 to TRBJ2-7, with 7 bases that match TRBD2. Trimming removed 0 bases from V and 1 base from J; junction bases left unmatched: 0. This CDR3 contains 14 residues. Germline V gives CDR1 SGHVS, CDR2 FNYEAQ. The chain's CDR3 is CASSLAGGSYEQYF. For the CDR3, the DNA is TGTGCCAGCAGCTTAGCGGGAGGGTCCTACGAGCAGTACTTC.

Of note for this clone: An end of the junction does not agree with germline; a read error may underlie this. The J gene is TRBJ1-2, the V gene TRBV28; 9 bases agree with TRBD1. Germline V gene lookup returns CDR1 MDHEN and CDR2 SYDVKM. The CDR3 runs to 14 residues. CDR3 bases: TGTGCCAGCAGCCTTGACAGGGGGAAGTATGGCCACACCTTC. Its protein is CASSLDRGKYGHTF.

V is TRBV2 and J is TRBJ2-7; D might be TRBD1 (5 bases). Per the germline V gene, CDR1 is SNHLY and CDR2 is FYNNEI. Trimming took 11 bases from V and 3 from J, leaving 17 bases between them. This CDR3 is built from 13 residues. CDR3 sequence reads: CAVSYGQFYEQYF. The CDR3 nucleotides are TGTGCCGTTAGTTACGGACAATTCTACGAGCAGTACTTC. The variable domain in full, completed from reference TRBV2 and TRBJ2-7, reads EPEVTQTPSHQVTQMGQEVILRCVPISNHLYFYWYRQILGQKVEFLVSFYNNEISEKSEIFDDQFSVERPDGSNFTLKIRSTKLEDSAMYFCAVSYGQFYEQYFGPGTRLTVT.

The chain couples TRBV6-5 to TRBJ2-1; 9 bases are a match to TRBD1. CDR3 length equals 15 residues. V dropped 6 bases and J dropped 1; count of bases not matched to a gene: 4. CDR1 and CDR2 (germline): MNHEY, SVGAGI. For the CDR3, the DNA is TGTGCCAGCAGACTGACAGGGGGTTCCTACAATGAGCAGTTCTTC. Encoded protein: CASRLTGGSYNEQFF.

As regards this clone: This sample includes further DNA sequences coding for the same CDR3. This chain joins TRBV4-3 and TRBJ2-7; TRBD2 matches 9 bases. The ends lost 4 bases at V and 3 bases at J; junction bases unmatched: 1. Germline-derived CDR1 and CDR2 are LGHNA and YSLEER. This CDR3 is 13 amino acids long. DNA for the CDR3: TGCGCCAGCAGCCTGACTAGCGGCTACGAGCAGTACTTC. It codes for CASSLTSGYEQYF.

The V and J genes are TRBV5-1 and TRBJ2-7; no firm D call. The germline V and J ends were trimmed by 4 bases and 3 bases, with 14 bases remaining between them. The CDR3 is 14 residues long. Germline CDR1 reads SGHRS; CDR2 reads YFSETQ. The CDR3 spells CASSLIGRFYEQYF. As DNA, the CDR3 is TGCGCCAGCAGCCTGATCGGCAGGTTCTACGAGCAGTACTTC. Drawing the rest from reference TRBV5-1 and TRBJ2-7, the complete variable domain is KAGVTQTPRYLIKTRGQQVTLSCSPISGHRSVSWYQQTPGQGLQFLFEYFSETQRNKGNFPGRFSGRQFSNSRSEMNVSTLELGDSALYLCASSLIGRFYEQYFGPGTRLTVT.

The V call is TRBV2, the J call TRBJ2-7; D is uncertain. V lost 7 bases to trimming and J lost 2 bases, with 12 bases between them. Germline values: CDR1 SNHLY, CDR2 FYNNEI. CDR3 length equals 13 residues. This chain's CDR3 is CASKIIQTYEQYF. The DNA for the CDR3 is TGTGCCAGCAAAATAATCCAGACCTACGAGCAGTACTTC.